The 20 T cell receptor beta chains below all came from one sample that was sequenced in a study of blood T cell repertoires in COVID-19. Method: immunoSEQ multiplex PCR; TCRdb's copy keeps in-frame clones and lacks some. This table has 60,000 to 70,000 clones, more than 85% appearing once. Sequencing used peripheral blood. The source of these receptors is a human donor with active COVID-19. The donor label of this sample is uncertain.

The J gene is TRBJ2-1, the V gene TRBV27, with TRBD2 as a possible D gene (5 bases). V was clipped by 6 bases and J by 10 bases, with 13 bases between them. Per the germline V gene, CDR1 is MNHEY and CDR2 is SMNVEV (reference sequence). This CDR3 has 12 amino acids. CDR3 sequence (DNA): TGTGCCAGCAGCTCAACCGAGCGGGAGCAGTTCTTC. Translating it yields CASSSTEREQFF.

This chain joins TRBV18 and TRBJ2-1, with 8 bases lining up with TRBD1. The V segment lost 3 bases and the J segment 6 bases; nucleotides outside the gene matches: 1. CDR3 length: 13 residues. CDR1 is KGHSH and CDR2 is LQKENI in the germline V gene. The DNA of the CDR3 is TGTGCCAGCTCACCCCAGGGGGCCAATGAGCAGTTCTTC. This encodes CASSPQGANEQFF.

The J gene is TRBJ2-3, the V gene TRBV9; TRBD2 might be the D (6 bases). The CDR3 is made up of 14 amino acids. Germline loops: CDR1 SGDLS, CDR2 YYNGEE. Between the trimmed V and J ends, which lost 0 bases and 2 bases, there was a span of 7 bases. The CDR3 protein is CASSVVRDTDTQYF. The DNA of the CDR3 is TGTGCCAGCAGCGTAGTGCGGGACACAGATACGCAGTATTTT.

The V and J genes are TRBV25-1 and TRBJ2-3, with 12 bases aligning to TRBD2. The CDR3 covers 17 residues. Germline V gene data show CDR1 as MGHDK and CDR2 as SYGVNS. Trimming took 3 bases from V and 0 from J; bases not matched to a gene: 4. The CDR3: CASSERLAGVSTDTQYF. CDR3 DNA sequence: TGTGCCAGCAGTGAGCGACTAGCGGGAGTGAGCACAGATACGCAGTATTTT.

J is TRBJ1-1 and V is TRBV6-2 or TRBV6-3, with D possibly TRBD1 on 5 matching bases. The V end lost 1 base, the J end lost 7 bases, and 10 bases lay between the germline ends. Germline CDR1 reads MNHEY; CDR2 reads SVGEGT. The CDR3 contains 13 residues. CDR3 residues: CASSYWGVGEAFF. CDR3 DNA: TGTGCCAGCAGTTACTGGGGGGTAGGTGAAGCTTTCTTT.

This clone was recorded only once. The rearrangement links TRBV19 to TRBJ1-5; tentatively, D is TRBD1 (5 bases). The CDR3 has 15 residues. Germline V lookup: CDR1 LNHDA, CDR2 SQIVND (reference sequence). Trimming took off 8 bases at V and 5 bases at J, with 19 bases between the two ends. CDR3 nucleotide sequence: TGTGCCAGTCATACCTCCCAGGGAAAGGATCAGCCCCAGCATTTT. This encodes CASHTSQGKDQPQHF.

The V gene is TRBV11-3, the J gene TRBJ2-4; the D gene is possibly TRBD2 (5 bases). Germline V gene data show CDR1 as SGHNT and CDR2 as YENEEA. The CDR3 length is 15 residues. V was trimmed by 0 bases and J by 3 bases, leaving 9 bases between them. DNA of the CDR3: TGTGCCAGCAGCTTAGATCGGGGAAACAAAAACATTCAGTACTTC. It is translated as CASSLDRGNKNIQYF.

This clone was seen only a few times. J is TRBJ2-7 and V is TRBV7-9; D gene unclear. Trimming took off 4 bases at V and 2 bases at J, with 6 bases between the two ends. Germline V gene sequence: CDR1 SEHNR, CDR2 FQNEAQ (reference sequence). The CDR3 consists of 12 residues. CDR3 residues: CASSSVTYEQYF. CDR3 in DNA: TGTGCCAGCAGCTCCGTAACCTACGAGCAGTACTTC. Full variable domain (outside the CDR3, taken from reference TRBV7-9 and TRBJ2-7): DTGVSQNPRHKITKRGQNVTFRCDPISEHNRLYWYRQTLGQGPEFLTYFQNEAQLEKSRLLSDRFSAERPKGSFSTLEIQRTEQGDSAMYLCASSSVTYEQYFGPGTRLTVT.

The chain couples TRBV5-4 to TRBJ2-1; TRBD2 aligns across 7 bases. This CDR3 has 14 amino acids. V was pared by 0 bases and J by 6 bases, with 3 bases of the junction left unmatched. Germline V CDR1 and CDR2: SGHNT, YYREEE (reference sequence). The CDR3 sequence is CASSLEGGGNEQFF. The CDR3 region has the DNA TGTGCCAGCAGCTTGGAGGGCGGGGGCAATGAGCAGTTCTTC.

The chain joins TRBV6-2 or TRBV6-3 to TRBJ1-1, with TRBD1 identical over 8 bases. Germline CDR1 and CDR2: MNHEY and SVGEGT. V was clipped by 5 bases and J by 4 bases; unmatched bases: 6. This CDR3 spans 14 amino acids. CDR3 in amino acids: CASSRTGRSTEAFF. CDR3 sequence (DNA): TGTGCCAGCAGTCGGACAGGGAGGAGCACTGAAGCTTTCTTT.

The chain couples TRBV15 to TRBJ2-3; D gene ambiguous. Germline values: CDR1 LNHNV, CDR2 YYDKDF (reference sequence). The CDR3 runs to 13 residues. Trimming left V 3 bases short and J 2 bases short, with 6 bases between. The DNA of the CDR3 is TGTGCCACCAGCAGCGGGTCCACAGATACGCAGTATTTT. Protein: CATSSGSTDTQYF.

The chain joins TRBV10-3 to TRBJ2-2, with 12 bases aligning to TRBD2. J gave up 5 bases and V 1 base, and 17 bases lay outside the gene matches. CDR3 length: 21 residues. The germline gives CDR1 ENHRY, CDR2 SYGVKD. CDR3 protein: CAISEFPAPSGRAEGTGELFF. DNA for the CDR3: TGTGCCATCAGTGAGTTCCCTGCTCCTAGCGGGAGGGCCGAGGGAACCGGGGAGCTGTTTTTT.

This chain joins TRBV10-3 and TRBJ2-3, with a weak D call TRBD1 (5 bases). Germline loops: CDR1 ENHRY, CDR2 SYGVKD. This CDR3 contains 13 residues. Trimming took off 4 bases at V and 6 bases at J, with 11 bases between the two ends. The CDR3 loop is CAISGQGRDTQYF. The CDR3 DNA reads TGTGCCATCAGTGGGCAGGGAAGGGATACGCAGTATTTT.

The chain combines TRBV5-5 with TRBJ2-1; D gene unclear. Trimming removed 0 bases at V and 8 bases at J, with 9 bases between. Germline V gene sequence: CDR1 SGHKS, CDR2 YYEKEE (reference sequence). This CDR3 has 13 residues. CDR3 coding DNA: TGTGCCAGCAGCTTGGGGTCTATCTATGAGCAGTTCTTC. Amino acid sequence: CASSLGSIYEQFF.

This sequence joins TRBV7-8 and TRBJ2-5; TRBD1 matches at 9 bases. The CDR3 extends over 14 amino acids. Germline V gives CDR1 SGHVS, CDR2 FQNEAQ. The junction had 5 bases not matched to a gene; V was cut back by 5 bases and J by 4 bases. The DNA for the CDR3 is TGTGCCAGCAGCCCCGAGGACAGGGGAGAGACCCAGTACTTC. Translated: CASSPEDRGETQYF.

The chain joins TRBV7-2 to TRBJ2-7; 8 bases match TRBD1. This CDR3 contains 13 residues. V gave up 4 bases and J gave up 6 bases; unmatched junction bases: 5. CDR1 is SGHTA and CDR2 is FQGNSA in the germline V gene. The CDR3 DNA reads TGTGCCAGCAGCTCCCAGGGGGCCCTCGAGCAGTACTTC. It is translated as CASSSQGALEQYF.

V usage is TRBV5-1 and J usage is TRBJ2-7; D might be TRBD1 (6 bases). Germline assignment: CDR1 SGHRS and CDR2 YFSETQ. V lost 0 bases and J 6 bases, leaving 13 bases between the germline ends. CDR3 length: 14 residues. The CDR3 region has the DNA TGCGCCAGCAGCTTGGCCGGTCAGGGGATCGAGCAGTACTTC. Translating it yields CASSLAGQGIEQYF.

The rearrangement joins TRBV6-2 or TRBV6-3 to TRBJ2-4; 8 bases fit TRBD2. The CDR3 totals 16 residues. Germline CDR1 MNHEY, CDR2 SVGEGT. With 2 bases clipped from V and 0 bases from J, the junction kept 3 bases outside the gene matches. The CDR3 DNA is TGTGCCAGCAGTTACGGAAGCGGGAGAGCCAAAAACATTCAGTACTTC. Translated: CASSYGSGRAKNIQYF.

The chain employs TRBV12-3 or TRBV12-4 and TRBJ1-1; a possible D gene is TRBD1 (5 bases). The CDR3 has 13 residues. V was pared by 4 bases and J by 6 bases, with 12 bases between. DNA for the CDR3: TGTGCCAGCAGTTCGATCCGGACACCTGAAGCTTTCTTT. It codes for CASSSIRTPEAFF.

The chain combines TRBV4-3 with TRBJ1-1; 10 bases line up with TRBD1. The CDR3 is 16 amino acids. The trim removed 0 bases at V and 5 bases at J, leaving 6 bases unmatched. The V gene's germline CDR1 is LGHNA and CDR2 YSLEER. In nucleotides, the CDR3 is TGCGCCAGCAGCCAAGAAAGACCGGGACAGGGGACTGAAGCTTTCTTT. It translates to CASSQERPGQGTEAFF.